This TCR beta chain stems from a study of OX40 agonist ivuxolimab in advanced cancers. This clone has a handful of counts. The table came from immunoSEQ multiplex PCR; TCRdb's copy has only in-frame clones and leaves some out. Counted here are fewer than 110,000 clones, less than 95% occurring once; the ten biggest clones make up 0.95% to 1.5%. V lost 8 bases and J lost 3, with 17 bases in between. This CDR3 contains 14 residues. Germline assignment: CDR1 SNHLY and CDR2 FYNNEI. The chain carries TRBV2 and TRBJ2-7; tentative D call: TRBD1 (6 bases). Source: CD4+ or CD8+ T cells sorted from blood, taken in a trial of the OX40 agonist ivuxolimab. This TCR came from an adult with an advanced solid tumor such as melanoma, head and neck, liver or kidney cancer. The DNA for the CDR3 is TGTGCCAGCGGGCACCCCCGGGACAACTACGAGCAGTACTTC. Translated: CASGHPRDNYEQYF.